A single sample gave rise to the 18 T cell receptor beta chains below, sequenced in a study of shared clonotypes between healthy human individuals. Using immunoSEQ multiplex PCR, the repertoire was profiled, and TCRdb retains in-frame clones only, with some absent. The table shows around 1.6 million clones, with 95% to 99% occurring only once. The sequenced material came from naive CD4+ T cells sorted from blood. Subset reported: CD45RA+ positively selected. Every receptor here comes from a young man in good health.

The V gene is TRBV29-1, the J gene TRBJ2-1; D assignment may be TRBD1 or TRBD2 (5 bases each). With 7 bases removed from V and 9 bases from J, the gap between germline ends came to 16 bases. The germline V gene encodes CDR1 SQVTM and CDR2 ANQGSEA. The CDR3 is made up of 12 amino acids. CDR3 nucleotide sequence: TGCAGCGGCCGGGACCAGCAGGTTGAGCAGTTCTTC. Amino acids: CSGRDQQVEQFF.

The gene calls are TRBV27 and TRBJ2-1; 12 positions match TRBD2. Germline CDR1 and CDR2: MNHEY and SMNVEV (reference sequence). CDR3 length: 16 residues. The trim removed 0 bases at V and 9 bases at J, leaving 6 bases unmatched. As DNA, the CDR3 is TGTGCCAGCAGTTTATCTCTAGCGGGAGGGTTAAGTGAGCAGTTCTTC. Encoded protein: CASSLSLAGGLSEQFF.

The V call is TRBV19, the J call TRBJ2-7; 13 nucleotides agree with TRBD2. Germline values: CDR1 LNHDA, CDR2 SQIVND (reference sequence). The CDR3 extends over 15 amino acids. V trimming: 4 bases; J trimming: 7 bases; junction bases outside the gene matches: 7. The CDR3 DNA follows: TGTGCCAGTAGTAGCGGGACTAGCGGGACAGGGGAGCAGTACTTC. Amino acids: CASSSGTSGTGEQYF.

The chain is built from TRBV28 and TRBJ2-1; D is unclear. Trimming took off 7 bases at V and 2 bases at J, with 12 bases between the two ends. The germline gives CDR1 MDHEN, CDR2 SYDVKM. The CDR3 covers 14 residues. The CDR3 nucleotides are TGTGCCAGCACCCTATCTCTGACCTACAATGAGCAGTTCTTC. Translation gives CASTLSLTYNEQFF.

The chain employs TRBV15 and TRBJ2-7; no clear D. V was shortened by 0 bases and J by 3 bases, with 9 bases between the two germline ends. The length of the CDR3 is 14 residues. Germline loops: CDR1 LNHNV, CDR2 YYDKDF (reference sequence). This CDR3 reads CATSRDKVGYEQYF. The CDR3 nucleotides are TGTGCCACCAGCAGAGATAAAGTGGGCTACGAGCAGTACTTC.

The chain uses TRBV2 and TRBJ1-1; unclear D gene. The CDR3 has 14 amino acids. V dropped 10 bases and J dropped 1 base, with 16 bases sitting between them. Germline V gene data show CDR1 as SNHLY and CDR2 as FYNNEI. The CDR3 region is CANTRRETNTEAFF. As DNA, the CDR3 is TGTGCCAACACTAGGAGGGAGACGAACACTGAAGCTTTCTTT.

For the CDR3, the DNA is TGTGCCAGCAGTTCTACTAGGCCGAACAATGAGCAGTTCTTC. Translating gives CASSSTRPNNEQFF. V gene TRBV28 combines with J gene TRBJ2-1, with a tentative D call TRBD2 (5 bases). In germline, CDR1 is MDHEN, CDR2 SYDVKM. CDR3 length: 14 amino acids. V dropped 4 bases and J dropped 5 bases, with 12 bases sitting between them.

The chain employs TRBV18 and TRBJ1-5; maybe TRBD1 (6 bases). Deletions cut 1 base from V and 2 bases from J, with 12 bases between. The V gene's germline CDR1 is KGHSH and CDR2 LQKENI. The CDR3 is 16 amino acids. CDR3 DNA sequence: TGTGCCAGCTCACCACAGGGGGGCGCCGGCAATCAGCCCCAGCATTTT. Amino acid sequence: CASSPQGGAGNQPQHF.

A note on this clone: Within the sample, other DNA sequences also encode this same CDR3. The gene calls are TRBV5-1 and TRBJ2-5; TRBD1 or TRBD2 may be the D gene (6 bases each). CDR3 length equals 14 residues. Deletions cut 4 bases from V and 1 base from J, with 11 bases between. CDR1 SGHRS and CDR2 YFSETQ come from the germline V gene. CDR3 DNA: TGCGCCAGCAGCAGGGGGGAAGTCCAAGAGACCCAGTACTTC. Translation: CASSRGEVQETQYF.

CDR3 in amino acids: CSVRTGGETQYF. The CDR3, as DNA: TGCAGCGTACGGACGGGGGGAGAGACCCAGTACTTC. The J gene is TRBJ2-5, the V gene TRBV29-1; 7 nucleotides line up with TRBD2. This CDR3 region has 12 residues. Germline values: CDR1 SQVTM, CDR2 ANQGSEA. V lost 6 bases to trimming and J lost 4 bases; unmatched junction nucleotides: 5.

The rearrangement uses TRBV6-6 and TRBJ2-5; D gene ambiguous. Trimming took off 6 bases at V and 5 bases at J, with 7 bases between the two ends. Germline-derived CDR1 and CDR2 are MNHNY and SVGAGI (reference sequence). The CDR3 runs 11 residues. The CDR3 sequence: CASSMGETQYF. CDR3 DNA sequence: TGTGCCAGCAGCATGGGGGAGACCCAGTACTTC.

The rearrangement joins TRBV28 to TRBJ1-2, with D tentatively TRBD1 (6 bases). The CDR3 has 15 amino acids. Germline lookup yields CDR1 MDHEN and CDR2 SYDVKM. V was pared by 7 bases and J by 4 bases, with 19 bases between. As DNA, the CDR3 is TGTGCCAGCACTTCTGGGGGGCTCCGAGGCTATGGCTACACCTTC. Translating gives CASTSGGLRGYGYTF.

For the CDR3, the DNA is TGTGCCAGCAGCTCGACTACCGGGGAGACCCAGTACTTC. Translating gives CASSSTTGETQYF. The chain is built from TRBV5-4 and TRBJ2-5; the D gene is possibly TRBD2 (5 bases). Per the germline V gene, CDR1 is SGHNT and CDR2 is YYREEE (reference sequence). The germline V and J ends were trimmed by 3 bases and 5 bases, with 11 bases remaining between them. This CDR3 is 13 amino acids long.

V and J are TRBV7-9 and TRBJ2-1; D possibly corresponds to TRBD2 (5 bases). V lost 5 bases, J lost 7 bases, and 9 bases lay in between. CDR3 length: 12 residues. Germline-derived CDR1 and CDR2 are SEHNR and FQNEAQ (reference sequence). The CDR3 reads CASSPTGNEQFF. CDR3 nucleotides: TGTGCCAGCAGCCCTACGGGGAATGAGCAGTTCTTC.

This clone was detected only once. V usage is TRBV5-1 and J usage is TRBJ2-1; a possible D gene is TRBD2 (6 bases). CDR1 and CDR2 (germline): SGHRS, YFSETQ. This CDR3 has 15 residues. V gave up 4 bases and J gave up 1 base, with 12 bases separating them. CDR3 sequence reads: CASSQGLDSYNEQFF. In nucleotides, the CDR3 is TGCGCCAGCAGCCAGGGACTTGATTCCTACAATGAGCAGTTCTTC.

V and J are TRBV7-9 and TRBJ2-4; D uncertain. The CDR3 length is 14 residues. Per germline, CDR1 SEHNR and CDR2 FQNEAQ (reference sequence). Trimming removed 1 base from V and 7 bases from J, with 11 bases in between. The CDR3 DNA reads TGTGCCAGCAGCTTAGATTGGAGTGGGAACATTCAGTACTTC. This encodes CASSLDWSGNIQYF. The full variable domain, in which reference TRBV7-9 and TRBJ2-4 provide the parts outside the CDR3, is DTGVSQNPRHKITKRGQNVTFRCDPISEHNRLYWYRQTLGQGPEFLTYFQNEAQLEKSRLLSDRFSAERPKGSFSTLEIQRTEQGDSAMYLCASSLDWSGNIQYFGAGTRLSVL.

This chain connects TRBV5-5 to TRBJ2-7; 9 bases match TRBD1. The germline CDR1 and CDR2 sequences are SGHKS and YYEKEE (reference sequence). V gave up 3 bases and J gave up 0 bases; unmatched junction bases: 10. The CDR3 covers 17 residues. The CDR3 is CASSSGQGLISSYEQYF. The CDR3 nucleotides read TGTGCCAGCAGCTCGGGACAGGGCCTTATTAGCTCCTACGAGCAGTACTTC. The entire variable domain, with the rest obtained from reference TRBV5-5 and TRBJ2-7, is as follows: DAGVTQSPTHLIKTRGQQVTLRCSPISGHKSVSWYQQVLGQGPQFIFQYYEKEERGRGNFPDRFSARQFPNYSSELNVNALLLGDSALYLCASSSGQGLISSYEQYFGPGTRLTVT.

The gene calls are TRBV5-1 and TRBJ2-7; 8 bases are shared with TRBD2. With 3 bases clipped from V and 2 bases from J, the junction kept 13 bases outside the gene matches. Germline V CDR1 and CDR2: SGHRS, YFSETQ. The CDR3 loop spans 17 amino acids. The CDR3 region is CASSSSIMAGGTYEQYF. CDR3 coding DNA: TGCGCCAGCAGCTCCTCGATAATGGCGGGAGGAACCTACGAGCAGTACTTC. Supplemented by reference TRBV5-1 and TRBJ2-7, the full variable domain reads KAGVTQTPRYLIKTRGQQVTLSCSPISGHRSVSWYQQTPGQGLQFLFEYFSETQRNKGNFPGRFSGRQFSNSRSEMNVSTLELGDSALYLCASSSSIMAGGTYEQYFGPGTRLTVT.